These 6 T cell receptor beta chains share one sample of origin, sequenced in a study of type 1 regulatory T cells. MiXCR, run by TCRdb on the reads, gives a single entry per CDR3 protein. Of about 97,000 distinct CDR3 sequences listed, around a third are singletons. Sequenced sample: CD4+ T cells, either the whole sample or a sorted fraction (not recorded which). The source of these receptors is a human donor in good health.

The chain joins TRBV29-1 to TRBJ2-5, with D tentatively TRBD1 (6 bases). Germline V gene sequence: CDR1 SQVTM, CDR2 ANQGSEA. V shed 1 base and J shed 5 bases, with 17 bases lying between them. The CDR3 sequence is 15 residues long. CDR3 residues: CSVEGSVGQSETQYF. In nucleotides, the CDR3 is TGCAGCGTTGAAGGGTCTGTCGGACAGTCTGAGACCCAGTACTTC.

This clonotype occurred a few times. V usage is TRBV4-1 and J usage is TRBJ2-5; D is ambiguous. The CDR3 is made up of 15 amino acids. Trimming pared 0 bases from V and 3 bases from J, leaving 11 bases between. Looked up from germline, CDR1 is MGHRA and CDR2 is YSYEKL. The CDR3 DNA is TGCGCCAGCAGCCAAGATTTCCAGGCCGAAGAGACCCAGTACTTC. This codes for CASSQDFQAEETQYF.

This rearrangement joins TRBV3-1 to TRBJ1-1, with D unresolved. Germline V CDR1 and CDR2: LGHDT, YNNKEL (reference sequence). The CDR3 consists of 11 residues. Trimming removed 1 base from V and 7 bases from J, with 4 bases in between. The CDR3 spells CASSQAVEAFF. The CDR3 DNA follows: TGTGCCAGCAGCCAAGCGGTTGAAGCTTTCTTT.

This clonotype was found a few times. This chain links TRBV20-1 with TRBJ2-7, with 8 bases that match TRBD2. CDR3 length equals 13 residues. Germline trimming cut 3 bases from V and 4 bases from J; bases unmatched to any gene: 5. Germline V gene sequence: CDR1 DFQATT, CDR2 SNEGSKA (reference sequence). The CDR3 DNA reads TGCAGTGCTAGGGGACTAGTCAGGTACGAGCAGTACTTC. It yields the protein CSARGLVRYEQYF.

The chain uses TRBV6-1 and TRBJ2-3; 9 positions agree with TRBD2. V lost 5 bases and J lost 4; bases outside the gene matches: 10. Germline CDR1 and CDR2: MNHNS and SASEGT. There are 16 residues in the CDR3. CDR3 in amino acids: CASSQLSGSTADTQYF. CDR3 DNA sequence: TGTGCCAGCAGTCAACTTAGCGGGAGTACGGCAGATACGCAGTATTTT.

The CDR3 region is CASSLAGGGELFF. CDR3 DNA: TGTGCCAGCAGCTTGGCTGGAGGCGGGGAGCTGTTTTTT. The chain combines TRBV5-5 with TRBJ2-2; D possibly corresponds to TRBD2 (5 bases). Looked up from germline, CDR1 is SGHKS and CDR2 is YYEKEE (reference sequence). V lost 0 bases, J lost 7 bases, and 7 bases lay in between. This CDR3 contains 13 residues.